This is a list of T cell receptor beta chains from one sample in a study of CD8+ T cells in alopecia areata. Clones were read by immunoSEQ multiplex PCR, and TCRdb kept only the in-frame ones, dropping some. This table holds around 140,000 clones, roughly half found once. The sample here was CD4+ T cells sorted from blood, taken at week 0. The origin of the receptors is a human donor with alopecia areata. Both conserved end residues are trimmed from each CDR3. Each record gives: J gene, clone size, V gene, CDR3 protein. Some rows have no size entry. The others give once, few or many, or a class for an expanded clone.

J gene: TRBJ2-3
clone size: .
V gene: TRBV19
CDR3 protein: AQVPHGGGCLSTDTQY

J gene: TRBJ2-5
clone size: .
V gene: TRBV7-3
CDR3 protein: ASSLGAAAGVRETQY

J gene: TRBJ2-3
clone size: few
V gene: TRBV30
CDR3 protein: AWSKGGGTDTQY

J gene: TRBJ2-7
clone size: few
V gene: TRBV9
CDR3 protein: ASSTQAGTSGKSSYEQY

J gene: TRBJ2-7
clone size: .
V gene: TRBV6-6
CDR3 protein: ASSGVFPSLYEQY

J gene: TRBJ1-2
clone size: .
V gene: TRBV7-9
CDR3 protein: ASSPIKIGGVRGYT

J gene: TRBJ2-5
clone size: .
V gene: TRBV25-1
CDR3 protein: ASSEFRGPQETQY

J gene: TRBJ2-7
clone size: .
V gene: TRBV18
CDR3 protein: ASSPLDRTYEQY

J gene: TRBJ2-7
clone size: few
V gene: TRBV29-1
CDR3 protein: SSPQWALEQY

J gene: TRBJ2-5
clone size: .
V gene: TRBV15
CDR3 protein: ATREETSDQETQY

J gene: TRBJ2-6
clone size: .
V gene: TRBV13
CDR3 protein: ASSSRFDGSGANVLT

J gene: TRBJ1-1
clone size: few
V gene: TRBV29-1
CDR3 protein: SVEGRGDTEAF

J gene: TRBJ2-2
clone size: .
V gene: TRBV5-1
CDR3 protein: ATRTGSRTGELF

J gene: TRBJ1-5
clone size: .
V gene: TRBV30
CDR3 protein: AWSVEPSNQPQH

J gene: TRBJ2-5
clone size: .
V gene: TRBV6-5
CDR3 protein: ASSRGTGAVGAQY

J gene: TRBJ1-2
clone size: .
V gene: TRBV30
CDR3 protein: ACQRDSNYGYT

J gene: TRBJ2-1
clone size: .
V gene: TRBV13
CDR3 protein: ASSLGPAGGRSYNEQF

J gene: TRBJ2-5
clone size: .
V gene: TRBV10-3
CDR3 protein: AMGRGLAGETQY